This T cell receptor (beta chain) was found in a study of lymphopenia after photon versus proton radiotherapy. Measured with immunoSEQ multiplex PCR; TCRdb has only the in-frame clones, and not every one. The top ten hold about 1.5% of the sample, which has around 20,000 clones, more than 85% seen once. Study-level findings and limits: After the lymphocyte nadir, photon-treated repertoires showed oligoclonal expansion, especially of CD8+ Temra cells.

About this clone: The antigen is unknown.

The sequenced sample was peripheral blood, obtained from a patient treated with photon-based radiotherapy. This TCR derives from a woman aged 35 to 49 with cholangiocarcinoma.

As DNA, the CDR3 is TGTGCCAGCAGTTTTCCAGGGGCGCGGGCGGCTGAAGCTTTCTTT. Encoded protein: CASSFPGARAAEAFF. The J gene is TRBJ1-1, the V gene TRBV28, with D perhaps TRBD1 (6 bases). The germline V and J ends were trimmed by 3 bases and 6 bases, with 17 bases remaining between them. CDR1 and CDR2 (germline): MDHEN, SYDVKM. The CDR3 loop spans 15 amino acids.